This T cell receptor (beta chain) is from a study of cytomegalovirus exposure and HLA in healthy donors. Study-wide points: For most subjects, TCR beta sequences were reported to predict HLA-A and HLA-B alleles with accuracy. Trimming of TCR beta V- and J-genes showed a link, identified in a later analysis, to a missense DCLRE1C variant.

In the PCR, 60 Vbeta and 13 Jbeta primers were used. Sequencing used immunoSEQ multiplex PCR; TCRdb keeps in-frame clones, though not all of them. The sample consists of some 220,000 clones, around 84% of them appearing once. This CDR3 has 13 residues. Notes on this clone: Its antigen remains unknown.

The donors (healthy individuals) were bone marrow donors. The receptor's source is a girl aged 2-10 years in good health and CMV-seronegative. The rearrangement joins TRBV21-1 to TRBJ2-1; TRBD2 is taken as the D call from the table, unchecked against the DNA. TRBV21-1 is given as a pseudogene. The source material was PBMCs. The DNA for the CDR3 is TGTGCCAGTAGCGGGGGGGATTACAATGAGCAGTTCTTC. Its translation is CASSGGDYNEQFF.